The next 15 T cell receptor beta chains were all read from a single sample in a study of T cell changes during pregnancy in multiple sclerosis. Sequenced by immunoSEQ multiplex PCR; TCRdb stores in-frame clones only, minus some. The table has just over 35,000 clones, around 93% seen once. The specimen comprised CD4+ T cells from peripheral blood mononuclear cells, sampled in the first trimester of pregnancy. The receptors were sampled from a female donor with multiple sclerosis, enrolled in a pregnancy study.

The gene calls are TRBV2 and TRBJ1-1; perhaps TRBD1 as D (6 bases). Looked up from germline, CDR1 is SNHLY and CDR2 is FYNNEI. There are 15 residues in the CDR3. Trimming removed 6 bases at V and 4 bases at J, with 18 bases between. CDR3 amino acids: CASRSGRGKGTEAFF. Written as DNA, the CDR3 is TGTGCCAGCAGATCCGGCAGGGGTAAGGGCACTGAAGCTTTCTTT.

The chain employs TRBV6-6 and TRBJ1-6; possibly TRBD1 for D (6 bases). The V end lost 5 bases, the J end lost 14 bases, and 19 bases lay between the germline ends. Per germline, CDR1 MNHNY and CDR2 SVGAGI (reference sequence). The CDR3 sequence is 14 residues long. The CDR3 DNA reads TGTGCCAGCAGTCCGGACAGCCTTGGTTTAACCCTCCACTTT. Translating it yields CASSPDSLGLTLHF.

The V gene is TRBV30, the J gene TRBJ2-4, with TRBD2 identical over 8 bases. Germline lookup yields CDR1 GTSNPN and CDR2 SVGIG (reference sequence). V lost 2 bases and J lost 8; bases outside the gene matches: 8. The CDR3 contains 14 residues. CDR3 protein: CAWSRAGGYDIQYF. The CDR3 DNA reads as TGTGCCTGGAGTAGGGCGGGAGGTTATGACATTCAGTACTTC.

The genes are TRBV5-1 and TRBJ1-1, with no clear D. The CDR3 has 17 residues. The germline CDR1 and CDR2 sequences are SGHRS and YFSETQ. V was pared by 1 base and J by 1 base, with 17 bases between. The DNA of the CDR3 is TGCGCCAGCAGCTTGAGCGGCGCTTCCCATCGGAACACTGAAGCTTTCTTT. It encodes CASSLSGASHRNTEAFF.

This clone was counted a few times. This chain joins TRBV30 and TRBJ1-5; no clear D. CDR3 length equals 13 residues. V was pared by 7 bases and J by 3 bases, with 13 bases between. CDR1 is GTSNPN, CDR2 SVGIG, per germline (reference sequence). CDR3 bases: TGTGCCTCCTCACCAGATTCCAATCAGCCCCAGCATTTT. Translating gives CASSPDSNQPQHF.

V usage is TRBV4-1 and J usage is TRBJ1-2; no clear D gene. CDR3 size: 17 residues. From germline, CDR1 is MGHRA and CDR2 YSYEKL. V lost 1 base and J lost 1, with 16 bases in between. CDR3 amino acids: CASSQVIERAGNYGYTF. The CDR3 coding sequence is TGCGCCAGCAGCCAAGTTATCGAGAGGGCTGGTAACTATGGCTACACCTTC.

This chain links TRBV7-9 with TRBJ1-5, with 10 bases that match TRBD1. Germline-derived CDR1 and CDR2 are SEHNR and FQNEAQ (reference sequence). This CDR3 region has 17 residues. V was pared by 4 bases and J by 2 bases, with 8 bases of the junction left unmatched. This CDR3 is CASSSDKGTGGNQPQHF. The CDR3 coding sequence is TGTGCCAGCAGCTCGGATAAAGGGACAGGGGGCAATCAGCCCCAGCATTTT.

The chain links TRBV7-9 to TRBJ1-4, with a weak D call TRBD1 (5 bases). Trimming stripped 3 bases from V and 2 bases from J, with 7 bases between. The CDR3 contains 14 residues. Germline CDR1 is SEHNR and CDR2 is FQNEAQ (reference sequence). CDR3 in DNA: TGTGCCAGCAGCTTCCAGGGCACTAATGAAAAACTGTTTTTT. Translated, it gives CASSFQGTNEKLFF.

The V gene is TRBV30, the J gene TRBJ2-2; D is unclear. Deletions cut 0 bases from V and 0 bases from J, with 5 bases between. The CDR3 has 14 residues. Germline V CDR1 and CDR2: GTSNPN, SVGIG (reference sequence). CDR3 sequence (DNA): TGTGCCTGGAGTGTTAGCTCGAACACCGGGGAGCTGTTTTTT. This encodes CAWSVSSNTGELFF.

The chain recombines TRBV5-4 with TRBJ2-1, with TRBD2 matching over 9 bases. Germline trimming cut 1 base from V and 0 bases from J; bases unmatched to any gene: 8. The CDR3 spans 18 residues. Germline CDR1 is SGHNT and CDR2 is YYREEE (reference sequence). CDR3 bases: TGTGCCAGCAGCTTGATTAGCGGGAGTCCGAGCTCCTACAATGAGCAGTTCTTC. This codes for CASSLISGSPSSYNEQFF.

J is TRBJ2-7 and V is TRBV7-9, with D possibly being TRBD1 (5 bases). V lost 4 bases to trimming and J lost 4 bases, with 11 bases between them. The CDR3 consists of 13 residues. Germline assignment: CDR1 SEHNR and CDR2 FQNEAQ (reference sequence). The DNA of the CDR3 is TGTGCCAGCAGCTCAACAGGATTTTACGAGCAGTACTTC. The encoded protein is CASSSTGFYEQYF.

The chain links TRBV19 to TRBJ2-2; 7 bases line up with TRBD1. Germline assignment: CDR1 LNHDA and CDR2 SQIVND (reference sequence). This CDR3 has 15 amino acids. After removal of 7 bases from V and 3 bases from J, the junction contained 8 bases not matched to a gene. CDR3 amino acids: CASNTDRAYTGELFF. The CDR3 DNA reads TGTGCCAGTAATACCGACAGGGCCTACACCGGGGAGCTGTTTTTT.

This chain links TRBV25-1 with TRBJ1-1; D gene unclear. Trimming pared 2 bases from V and 1 base from J, leaving 11 bases between. The CDR3 runs to 15 residues. Germline V gene data show CDR1 as MGHDK and CDR2 as SYGVNS. CDR3 amino acids: CASSEAGLGNTEAFF. The CDR3 nucleotides are TGTGCCAGCAGTGAAGCAGGACTGGGGAACACTGAAGCTTTCTTT.

V and J are TRBV5-4 and TRBJ1-4; tentatively, D is TRBD1 (5 bases). CDR1 and CDR2 from the germline V gene are SGHNT and YYREEE (reference sequence). The CDR3 runs to 18 residues. Trimming removed 4 bases at V and 0 bases at J, with 19 bases between. CDR3 sequence reads: CASSPGGGYGTTNEKLFF. CDR3 coding DNA: TGTGCCAGCAGCCCTGGGGGAGGGTACGGGACAACTAATGAAAAACTGTTTTTT. Drawing the rest from reference TRBV5-4 and TRBJ1-4, the complete variable domain is ETGVTQSPTHLIKTRGQQVTLRCSSQSGHNTVSWYQQALGQGPQFIFQYYREEENGRGNFPPRFSGLQFPNYSSELNVNALELDDSALYLCASSPGGGYGTTNEKLFFGSGTQLSVL.

This sequence joins TRBV25-1 and TRBJ1-4; 8 nucleotides align to TRBD1. This CDR3 region has 15 residues. Trimming took 1 base from V and 10 from J; bases not matched to a gene: 8. Germline CDR1 is MGHDK and CDR2 is SYGVNS. CDR3 loop: CASSESTAGGGKLFF. Written as DNA, the CDR3 is TGTGCCAGCAGTGAATCCACTGCAGGGGGCGGAAAACTGTTTTTT.